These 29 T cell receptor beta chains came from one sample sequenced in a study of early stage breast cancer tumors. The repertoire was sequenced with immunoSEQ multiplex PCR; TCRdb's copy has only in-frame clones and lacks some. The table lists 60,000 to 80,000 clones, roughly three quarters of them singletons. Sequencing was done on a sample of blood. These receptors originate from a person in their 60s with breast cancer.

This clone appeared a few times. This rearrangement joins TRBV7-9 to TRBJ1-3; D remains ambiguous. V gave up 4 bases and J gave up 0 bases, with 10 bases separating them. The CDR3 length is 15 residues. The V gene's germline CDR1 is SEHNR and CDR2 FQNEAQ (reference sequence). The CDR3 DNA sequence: TGTGCCAGCAGCTCGGACGGTGTCTCTGGAAACACCATATATTTT. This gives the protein CASSSDGVSGNTIYF.

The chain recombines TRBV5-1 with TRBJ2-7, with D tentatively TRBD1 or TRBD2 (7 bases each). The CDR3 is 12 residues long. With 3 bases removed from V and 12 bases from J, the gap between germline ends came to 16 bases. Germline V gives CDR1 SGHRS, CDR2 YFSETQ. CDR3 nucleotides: TGCGCCAGCAGCTCTCAGGGGGGGGAATCGTACTTC. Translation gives CASSSQGGESYF.

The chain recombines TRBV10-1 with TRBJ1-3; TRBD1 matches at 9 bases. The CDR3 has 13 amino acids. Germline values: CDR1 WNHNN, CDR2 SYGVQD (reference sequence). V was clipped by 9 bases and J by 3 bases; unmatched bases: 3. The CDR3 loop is CARGTGSGNTIYF. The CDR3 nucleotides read TGCGCCAGAGGGACAGGGAGTGGAAACACCATATATTTT.

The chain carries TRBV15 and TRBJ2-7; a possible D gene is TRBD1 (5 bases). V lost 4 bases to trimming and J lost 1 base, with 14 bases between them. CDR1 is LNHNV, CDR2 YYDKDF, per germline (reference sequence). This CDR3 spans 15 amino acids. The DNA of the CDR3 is TGTGCCACCAGCACCCACATCACAGGATCCTACGAGCAGTACTTC. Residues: CATSTHITGSYEQYF.

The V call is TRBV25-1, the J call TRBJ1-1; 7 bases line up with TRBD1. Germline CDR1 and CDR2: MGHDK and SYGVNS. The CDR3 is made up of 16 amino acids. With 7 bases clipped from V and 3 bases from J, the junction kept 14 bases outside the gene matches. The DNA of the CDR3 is TGTGCCAGCACTAAAGGGGGGGCAGGGGGATACACTGAAGCTTTCTTT. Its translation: CASTKGGAGGYTEAFF.

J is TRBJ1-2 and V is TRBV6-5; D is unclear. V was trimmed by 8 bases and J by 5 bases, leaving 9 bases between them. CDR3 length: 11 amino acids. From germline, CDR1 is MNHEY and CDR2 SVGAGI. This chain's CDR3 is CASGSEYGYTF. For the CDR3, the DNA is TGTGCCAGCGGATCGGAATATGGCTACACCTTC.

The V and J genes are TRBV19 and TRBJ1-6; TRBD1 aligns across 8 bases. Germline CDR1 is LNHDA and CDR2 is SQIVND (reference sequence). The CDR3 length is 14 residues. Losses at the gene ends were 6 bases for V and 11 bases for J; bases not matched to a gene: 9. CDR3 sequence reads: CASSAQDRAAPLHF. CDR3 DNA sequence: TGTGCCAGTAGCGCCCAGGACAGGGCCGCACCCCTCCACTTT.

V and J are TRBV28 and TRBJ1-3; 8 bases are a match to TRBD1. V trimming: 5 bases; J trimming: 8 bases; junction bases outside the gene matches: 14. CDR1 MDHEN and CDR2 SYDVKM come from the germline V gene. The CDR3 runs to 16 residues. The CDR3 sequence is CASSLTRTGRSDTIYF. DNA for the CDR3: TGTGCCAGCAGTCTTACCCGGACAGGGAGATCGGACACCATATATTTT.

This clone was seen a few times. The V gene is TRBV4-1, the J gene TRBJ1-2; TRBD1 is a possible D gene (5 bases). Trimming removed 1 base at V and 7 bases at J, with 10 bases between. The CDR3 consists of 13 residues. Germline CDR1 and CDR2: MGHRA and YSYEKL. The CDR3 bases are TGCGCCAGCAGCCAAGCGCCAGGGTCTGGCTACACCTTC. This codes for CASSQAPGSGYTF.

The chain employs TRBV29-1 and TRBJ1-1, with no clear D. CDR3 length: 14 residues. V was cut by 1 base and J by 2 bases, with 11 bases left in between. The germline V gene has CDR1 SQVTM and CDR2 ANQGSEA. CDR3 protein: CSVEVEIANTEAFF. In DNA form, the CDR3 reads TGCAGCGTTGAAGTCGAGATAGCAAACACTGAAGCTTTCTTT.

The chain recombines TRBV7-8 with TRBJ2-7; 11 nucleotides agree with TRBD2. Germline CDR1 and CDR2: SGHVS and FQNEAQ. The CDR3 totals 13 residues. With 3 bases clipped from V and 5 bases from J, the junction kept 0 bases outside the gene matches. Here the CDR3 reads CASSLGLADEQYF. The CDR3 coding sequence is TGTGCCAGCAGCTTGGGACTAGCGGACGAGCAGTACTTC.

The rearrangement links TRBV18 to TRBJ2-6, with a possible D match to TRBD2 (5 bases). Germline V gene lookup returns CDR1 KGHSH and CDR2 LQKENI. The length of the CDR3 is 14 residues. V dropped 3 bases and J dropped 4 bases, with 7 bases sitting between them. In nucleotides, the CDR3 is TGTGCCAGCTCACCCTCGGGAGGGGCCAACGTCCTGACTTTC. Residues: CASSPSGGANVLTF.

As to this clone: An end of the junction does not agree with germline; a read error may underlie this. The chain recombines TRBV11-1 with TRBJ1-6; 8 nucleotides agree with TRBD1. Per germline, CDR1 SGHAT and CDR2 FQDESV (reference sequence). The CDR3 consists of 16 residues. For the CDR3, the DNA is TGTGCCGGCAGCTTTTCAGGACAGGGAGCCGATTCACCCCTCCACTTT. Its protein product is CAGSFSGQGADSPLHF.

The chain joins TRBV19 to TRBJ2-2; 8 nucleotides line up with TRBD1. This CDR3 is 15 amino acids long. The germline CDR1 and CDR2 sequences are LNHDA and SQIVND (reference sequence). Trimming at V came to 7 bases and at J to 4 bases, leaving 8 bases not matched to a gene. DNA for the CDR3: TGTGCCAGTAAGGGCGCAGGGGGCCGCACCGGGGAGCTGTTTTTT. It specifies CASKGAGGRTGELFF.

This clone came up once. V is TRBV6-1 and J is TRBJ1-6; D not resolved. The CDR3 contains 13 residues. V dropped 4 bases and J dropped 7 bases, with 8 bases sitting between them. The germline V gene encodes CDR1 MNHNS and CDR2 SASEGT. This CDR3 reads CASSGERNSPLHF. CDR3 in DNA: TGTGCCAGCAGTGGGGAGAGGAATTCACCCCTCCACTTT.

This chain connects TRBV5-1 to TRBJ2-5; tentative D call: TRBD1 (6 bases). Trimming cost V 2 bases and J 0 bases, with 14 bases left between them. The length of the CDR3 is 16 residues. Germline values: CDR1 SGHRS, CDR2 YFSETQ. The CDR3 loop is CASSFWARTDQETQYF. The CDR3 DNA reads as TGCGCCAGCAGCTTTTGGGCTCGGACAGACCAAGAGACCCAGTACTTC.

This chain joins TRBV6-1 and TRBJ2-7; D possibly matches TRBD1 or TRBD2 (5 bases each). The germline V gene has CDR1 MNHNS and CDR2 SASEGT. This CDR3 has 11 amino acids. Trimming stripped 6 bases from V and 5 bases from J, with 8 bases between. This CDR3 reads CASRGENEQYF. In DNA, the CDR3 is TGTGCCAGCAGGGGGGAGAACGAGCAGTACTTC.

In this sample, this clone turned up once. The CDR3 coding sequence is TGTGCCATTAGCGGGAGTGGTGGGGAGCTGTTTTTT. It specifies CAISGSGGELFF. The chain is built from TRBV6-6 and TRBJ2-2; 9 bases align to TRBD2. Germline CDR1 reads MNHNY; CDR2 reads SVGAGI (reference sequence). The CDR3 has 12 amino acids. With V trimmed by 10 bases and J by 8 bases, 5 bases remained unmatched.

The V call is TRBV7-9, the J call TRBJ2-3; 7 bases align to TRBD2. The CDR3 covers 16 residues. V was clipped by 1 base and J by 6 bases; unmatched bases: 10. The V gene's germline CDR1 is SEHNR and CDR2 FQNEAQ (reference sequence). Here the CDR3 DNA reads TGTGCCAGCAGCTTAGGGAGCCAGCGGGGCCTCGATACGCAGTATTTT. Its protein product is CASSLGSQRGLDTQYF.

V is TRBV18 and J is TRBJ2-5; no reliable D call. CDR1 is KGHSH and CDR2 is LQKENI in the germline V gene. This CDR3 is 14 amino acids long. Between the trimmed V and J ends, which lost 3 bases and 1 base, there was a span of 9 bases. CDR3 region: CASSPGAVQETQYF. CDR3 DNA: TGTGCCAGCTCACCTGGCGCGGTCCAAGAGACCCAGTACTTC.

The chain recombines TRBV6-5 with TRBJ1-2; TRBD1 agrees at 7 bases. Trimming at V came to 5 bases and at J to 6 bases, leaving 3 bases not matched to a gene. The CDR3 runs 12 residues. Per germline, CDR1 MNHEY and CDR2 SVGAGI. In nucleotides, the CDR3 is TGTGCCAGCAGTCGGACAGGTCATGGCTACACCTTC. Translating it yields CASSRTGHGYTF.

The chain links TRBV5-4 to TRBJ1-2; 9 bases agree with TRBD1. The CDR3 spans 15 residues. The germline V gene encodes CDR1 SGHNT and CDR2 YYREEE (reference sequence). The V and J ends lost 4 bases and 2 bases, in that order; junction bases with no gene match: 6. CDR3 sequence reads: CASSTGQGRNYGYTF. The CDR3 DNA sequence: TGTGCCAGCAGCACAGGACAGGGGAGGAACTATGGCTACACCTTC.

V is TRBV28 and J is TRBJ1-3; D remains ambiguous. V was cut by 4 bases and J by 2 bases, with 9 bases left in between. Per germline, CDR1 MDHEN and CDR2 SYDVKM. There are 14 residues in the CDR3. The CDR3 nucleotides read TGTGCCAGCAGTTCCCTCGTGCCTGGAAACACCATATATTTT. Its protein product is CASSSLVPGNTIYF.

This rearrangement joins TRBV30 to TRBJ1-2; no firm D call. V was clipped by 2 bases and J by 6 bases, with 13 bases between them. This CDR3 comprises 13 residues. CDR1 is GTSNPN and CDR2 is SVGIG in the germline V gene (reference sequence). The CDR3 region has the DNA TGTGCCTGGAGTTGGCAGAGGGTGGATGGCTACACCTTC. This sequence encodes CAWSWQRVDGYTF.

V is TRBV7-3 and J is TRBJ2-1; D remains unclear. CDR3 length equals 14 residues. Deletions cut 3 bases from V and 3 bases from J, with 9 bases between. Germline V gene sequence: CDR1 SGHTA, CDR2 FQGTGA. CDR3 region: CASSFTDGYNEQFF. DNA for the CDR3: TGTGCCAGCAGCTTCACGGACGGCTACAATGAGCAGTTCTTC. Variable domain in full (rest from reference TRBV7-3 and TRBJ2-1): GAGVSQTPSNKVTEKGKYVELRCDPISGHTALYWYRQSLGQGPEFLIYFQGTGAADDSGLPNDRFFAVRPEGSVSTLKIQRTERGDSAVYLCASSFTDGYNEQFFGPGTRLTVL.

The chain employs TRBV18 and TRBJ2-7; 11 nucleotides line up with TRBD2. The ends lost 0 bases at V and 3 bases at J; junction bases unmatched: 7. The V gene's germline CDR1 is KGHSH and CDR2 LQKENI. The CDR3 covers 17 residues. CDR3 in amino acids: CASSPPGSGRALYEQYF. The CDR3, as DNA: TGTGCCAGCTCACCACCGGGTAGCGGGAGGGCCCTCTACGAGCAGTACTTC.

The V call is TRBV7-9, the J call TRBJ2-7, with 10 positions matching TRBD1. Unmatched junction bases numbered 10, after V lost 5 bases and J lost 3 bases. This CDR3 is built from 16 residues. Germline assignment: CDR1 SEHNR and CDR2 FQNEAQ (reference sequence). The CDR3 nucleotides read TGTGCCAGCAGCGGTGATGGGGGGACAGGGGACTACGAGCAGTACTTC. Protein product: CASSGDGGTGDYEQYF.

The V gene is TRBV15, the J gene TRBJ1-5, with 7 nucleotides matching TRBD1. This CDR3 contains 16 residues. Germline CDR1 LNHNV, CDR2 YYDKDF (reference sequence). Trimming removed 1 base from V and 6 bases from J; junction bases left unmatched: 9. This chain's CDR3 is CATSRGAGGGRQPQHF. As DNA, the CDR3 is TGTGCCACCAGCAGAGGTGCAGGGGGAGGGCGTCAGCCCCAGCATTTT.

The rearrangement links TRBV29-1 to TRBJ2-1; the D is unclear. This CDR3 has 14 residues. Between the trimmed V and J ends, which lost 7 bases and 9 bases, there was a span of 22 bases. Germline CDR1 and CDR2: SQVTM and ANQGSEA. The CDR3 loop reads CSAPSTPPRGEQFF. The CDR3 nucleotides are TGCAGCGCCCCGAGCACTCCCCCCCGCGGTGAGCAGTTCTTC.